This entry describes one TCR beta chain. What it recognizes is unknown. The PCR had 60 Vbeta and 13 Jbeta primers. The protocol was immunoSEQ multiplex PCR, while the TCRdb copy is restricted to in-frame clones and leaves out a portion. The profile shows 170,000 or so clones, around four fifths of them singletons. This specimen belongs to a study of cytomegalovirus exposure and HLA in healthy donors. In the study overall: Among over 300 genotyped donors, around 82% fell in the Caucasian-associated ancestry cluster.

V was pared by 6 bases and J by 0 bases, with 4 bases of the junction left unmatched. CDR1 SGHAT and CDR2 FQDESV come from the germline V gene (reference sequence). CDR3 length: 15 amino acids. Study observations and caveats: There were a few CMV-associated chains whose specificity for CMV antigens was confirmed in vitro. A classifier reportedly called cytomegalovirus status with high sensitivity and specificity.

This clonotype originated in a girl aged 5 to 17 in good health and CMV-seropositive. Sequenced sample: PBMCs. The chain carries TRBV11-1 and TRBJ1-4; TRBD1 matches at 7 bases. The CDR3 protein is CASSSGQSTNEKLFF. CDR3 coding DNA: TGTGCCAGCAGTTCGGGACAGTCAACTAATGAAAAACTGTTTTTT.